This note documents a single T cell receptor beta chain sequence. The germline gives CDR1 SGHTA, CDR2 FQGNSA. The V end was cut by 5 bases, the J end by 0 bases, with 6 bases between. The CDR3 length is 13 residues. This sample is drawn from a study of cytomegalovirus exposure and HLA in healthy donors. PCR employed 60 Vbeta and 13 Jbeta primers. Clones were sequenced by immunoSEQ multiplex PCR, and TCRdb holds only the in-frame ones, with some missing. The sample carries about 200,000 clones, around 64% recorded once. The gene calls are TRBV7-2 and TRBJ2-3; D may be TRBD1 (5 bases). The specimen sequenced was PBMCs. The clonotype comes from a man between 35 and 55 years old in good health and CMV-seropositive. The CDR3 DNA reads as TGTGCCAGCAGCCAGGGAAGCACAGATACGCAGTATTTT. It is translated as CASSQGSTDTQYF.